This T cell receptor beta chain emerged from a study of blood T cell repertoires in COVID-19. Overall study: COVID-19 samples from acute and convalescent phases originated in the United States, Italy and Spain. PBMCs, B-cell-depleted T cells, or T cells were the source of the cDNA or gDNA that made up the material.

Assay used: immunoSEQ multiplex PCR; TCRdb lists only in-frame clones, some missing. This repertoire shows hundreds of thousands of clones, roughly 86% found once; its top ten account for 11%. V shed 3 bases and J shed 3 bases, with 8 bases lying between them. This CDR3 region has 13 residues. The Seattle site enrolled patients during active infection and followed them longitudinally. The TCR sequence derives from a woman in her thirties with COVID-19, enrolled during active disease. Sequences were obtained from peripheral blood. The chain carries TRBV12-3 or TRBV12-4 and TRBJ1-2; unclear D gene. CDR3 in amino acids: CASSLVRDYGYTF. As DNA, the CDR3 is TGTGCCAGCAGTTTGGTACGGGACTATGGCTACACCTTC.